The 13 T cell receptor beta chains below were found in one sample sequenced in a study of identical twins. TCRdb redid the calling of the 5' RACE reads with MiXCR, one entry per CDR3 protein. The sample yields hundreds of thousands of distinct CDR3 sequences, 9% to 15% seen once. This same sample was also part of a study on yellow fever vaccine responses in identical twins.

The source material was CD8+ T cells sorted from blood. These receptors all stem from a woman in her late teens or twenties in good health.

This clonotype was observed a handful of times. The chain combines TRBV20-1 with TRBJ1-1; D is undetermined. The CDR3 is made up of 12 amino acids. Trimming pared 3 bases from V and 5 bases from J, leaving 10 bases between. Germline lookup yields CDR1 DFQATT and CDR2 SNEGSKA (reference sequence). CDR3 residues: CSASVLETEAFF. The CDR3 region has the DNA TGCAGTGCTAGTGTACTAGAAACTGAAGCTTTCTTT.

The chain links TRBV9 to TRBJ2-2; 8 nucleotides line up with TRBD2. The V segment lost 8 bases and the J segment 7 bases; nucleotides outside the gene matches: 10. Germline assignment: CDR1 SGDLS and CDR2 YYNGEE. The CDR3 has 14 amino acids. DNA for the CDR3: TGTGCCAGTGCCCGGGGGGGGGCAAACGGGGAGCTGTTTTTT. Protein product: CASARGGANGELFF.

The gene calls are TRBV7-9 and TRBJ2-1; D uncertain. This CDR3 region has 16 residues. Germline CDR1 and CDR2: SEHNR and FQNEAQ (reference sequence). Trimming removed 5 bases from V and 6 bases from J, with 20 bases in between. The DNA of the CDR3 is TGTGCCAGCAGCCCCCGGGTAGGCGCCTCGGTCAATGAGCAGTTCTTC. Translated, it gives CASSPRVGASVNEQFF.

This clonotype was observed many times. V usage is TRBV4-1 and J usage is TRBJ2-3; possible D gene TRBD2, 5 bases. With 5 bases removed from V and 0 bases from J, the gap between germline ends came to 18 bases. Germline V gene sequence: CDR1 MGHRA, CDR2 YSYEKL. The CDR3 covers 17 residues. CDR3 DNA sequence: TGCGCCAGCAGCTTCTCGTCTTACCGACTAAGCACAGATACGCAGTATTTT. Amino acids: CASSFSSYRLSTDTQYF.

The gene calls are TRBV27 and TRBJ2-7; D remains unclear. Germline loops: CDR1 MNHEY, CDR2 SMNVEV (reference sequence). Trimming stripped 0 bases from V and 5 bases from J, with 8 bases between. The CDR3 length is 13 residues. The CDR3 DNA reads TGTGCCAGCAGTTTATCGGCTAGTCACGAGCAGTACTTC. As protein: CASSLSASHEQYF.

This clonotype came up many times. The chain joins TRBV27 to TRBJ1-1; D gene unclear. V lost 4 bases to trimming and J lost 5 bases, with 14 bases between them. The CDR3 sequence is 14 residues long. The germline V gene encodes CDR1 MNHEY and CDR2 SMNVEV (reference sequence). CDR3 DNA: TGTGCCAGCAGTTACGGCCCCATAGTTACTGAAGCTTTCTTT. Translation gives CASSYGPIVTEAFF.

This clonotype was seen ten or more times. The chain uses TRBV5-1 and TRBJ2-7; TRBD1 is a possible D gene (5 bases). The CDR3 has 14 residues. V shed 0 bases and J shed 0 bases, with 7 bases lying between them. CDR1 and CDR2 (germline): SGHRS, YFSETQ. The CDR3 is CASSLETDSYEQYF. As DNA, the CDR3 is TGCGCCAGCAGCTTGGAGACAGACTCCTACGAGCAGTACTTC.

This clonotype was observed a few times. The rearrangement joins TRBV28 to TRBJ1-1; D is unclear. The germline CDR1 and CDR2 sequences are MDHEN and SYDVKM. The CDR3 is 9 residues long. CDR3 sequence: CGPQTEAFF. Written as DNA, the CDR3 is TGTGGCCCCCAGACTGAAGCTTTCTTT.

The chain is built from TRBV18 and TRBJ2-1; D tentatively reads TRBD1 or TRBD2 (5 bases each). The germline V and J ends were trimmed by 5 bases and 9 bases, with 20 bases remaining between them. The CDR3 is 15 amino acids. Germline CDR1 KGHSH, CDR2 LQKENI. The CDR3 region has the DNA TGTGCCAGCTCAGGGGCGGGTACCCTGGTTACTGAGCAGTTCTTC. Translating it yields CASSGAGTLVTEQFF. Drawing the rest from reference TRBV18 and TRBJ2-1, the complete variable domain is NAGVMQNPRHLVRRRGQEARLRCSPMKGHSHVYWYRQLPEEGLKFMVYLQKENIIDESGMPKERFSAEFPKEGPSILRIQQVVRGDSAAYFCASSGAGTLVTEQFFGPGTRLTVL.

The table lists this clonotype with a few counts. The J gene is TRBJ1-6, the V gene TRBV10-3; TRBD1 matches at 9 bases. The CDR3 has 14 amino acids. Germline-derived CDR1 and CDR2 are ENHRY and SYGVKD. The trim removed 10 bases at V and 7 bases at J, leaving 8 bases unmatched. CDR3 amino acids: CATWTGEGNSPLHF. CDR3 in DNA: TGTGCCACCTGGACAGGGGAAGGCAATTCACCCCTCCACTTT.

V usage is TRBV27 and J usage is TRBJ1-1; D possibly corresponds to TRBD1 (6 bases). The CDR3 has 13 amino acids. V lost 3 bases and J lost 7, with 12 bases in between. CDR1 and CDR2 (germline): MNHEY, SMNVEV (reference sequence). CDR3 sequence: CASSLDQGIEAFF. CDR3 sequence (DNA): TGTGCCAGCAGTTTGGATCAGGGGATTGAAGCTTTCTTT.

The chain carries TRBV7-9 and TRBJ1-1; TRBD1 aligns across 7 bases. The CDR3 runs 19 residues. CDR1 SEHNR and CDR2 FQNEAQ come from the germline V gene (reference sequence). V dropped 0 bases and J dropped 0; count of bases not matched to a gene: 13. CDR3 amino acids: CASSLAFQGEQGMNTEAFF. The CDR3 DNA reads TGTGCCAGCAGCTTAGCATTCCAGGGGGAACAGGGCATGAACACTGAAGCTTTCTTT.

The sample holds a few counts of this clonotype. V and J are TRBV12-3 or TRBV12-4 and TRBJ1-4; perhaps TRBD1 as D (5 bases). The CDR3 covers 14 residues. Trimming cost V 3 bases and J 8 bases, with 13 bases left between them. Here the CDR3 reads CASSLGGIGEKLFF. The CDR3 DNA reads TGTGCCAGCAGTTTGGGGGGGATCGGGGAAAAACTGTTTTTT.